This T cell receptor beta chain comes out of a study of technical replicates of blood from a few donors. Profiled with immunoSEQ multiplex PCR; TCRdb holds only in-frame clones, not every one. The sample holds roughly 83,000 clones, just over 90% seen once. The germline V gene has CDR1 SGHRS and CDR2 YFSETQ. This CDR3 region has 18 residues. Trimming at V came to 3 bases and at J to 0 bases, leaving 13 bases not matched to a gene. This TCR was recovered from a human donor in good health. The J gene is TRBJ2-7, the V gene TRBV5-1, with 9 nucleotides matching TRBD2. The material sequenced was T cells isolated from PBMCs. The CDR3 loop reads CASSSYPRVSGSSYEQYF. The CDR3 bases are TGCGCCAGCAGCTCATACCCGAGAGTTAGCGGGAGCTCCTACGAGCAGTACTTC. The entire variable domain, with the rest obtained from reference TRBV5-1 and TRBJ2-7, is as follows: KAGVTQTPRYLIKTRGQQVTLSCSPISGHRSVSWYQQTPGQGLQFLFEYFSETQRNKGNFPGRFSGRQFSNSRSEMNVSTLELGDSALYLCASSSYPRVSGSSYEQYFGPGTRLTVT.